This TCR beta chain was retrieved from a study of Tregs in tolerant kidney transplant recipients. Findings and caveats of the study: Biological reproducibility was not directly addressed, but technical replication error appeared minimal. Expanding Tregs on activated donor B cells appeared to best identify donor-specific TCRbeta clones. The small number of patients limits these findings pending further validation.

Method: immunoSEQ multiplex PCR; TCRdb's copy keeps in-frame clones and lacks some. The top ten hold around 4.5% of the sample, which has under 100,000 clones, over 85% seen once. Worth noting for this clone: Its antigen is not known.

CD4+CD25+CD127- Tregs, CD4+CD25- non-Tregs, CD4 and CD8 cells were sorted. This CDR3 comprises 14 residues. V lost 6 bases, J lost 7 bases, and 19 bases lay in between. The germline V gene encodes CDR1 MNHNS and CDR2 SASEGT. The chain joins TRBV6-1 to TRBJ2-7; D is undetermined. Sequenced: CD8+ T cells from blood. The sequence was collected from a human donor in good health. CDR3 in amino acids: CASSPVQVFGEQYF. The CDR3 coding sequence is TGTGCCAGCAGCCCAGTCCAGGTATTTGGAGAGCAGTACTTC.